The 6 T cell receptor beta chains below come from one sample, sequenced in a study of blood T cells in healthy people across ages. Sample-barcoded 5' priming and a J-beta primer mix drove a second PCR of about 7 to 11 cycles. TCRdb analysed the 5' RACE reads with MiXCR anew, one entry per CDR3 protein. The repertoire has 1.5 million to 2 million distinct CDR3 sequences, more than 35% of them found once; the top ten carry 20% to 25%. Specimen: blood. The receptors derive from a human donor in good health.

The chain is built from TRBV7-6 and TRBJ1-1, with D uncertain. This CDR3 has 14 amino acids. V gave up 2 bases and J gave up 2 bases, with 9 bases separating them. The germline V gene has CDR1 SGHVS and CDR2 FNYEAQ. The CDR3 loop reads CASSLFSDNTEAFF. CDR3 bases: TGTGCCAGCAGCTTATTCAGTGATAACACTGAAGCTTTCTTT.

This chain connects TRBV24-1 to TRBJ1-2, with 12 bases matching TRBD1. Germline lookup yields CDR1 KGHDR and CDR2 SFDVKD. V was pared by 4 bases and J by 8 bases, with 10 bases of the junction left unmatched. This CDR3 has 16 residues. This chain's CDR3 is CATSEKLGQGALGYTF. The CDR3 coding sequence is TGTGCCACCAGTGAGAAACTGGGACAGGGGGCACTCGGCTACACCTTC.

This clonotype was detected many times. CDR3 bases: TGTGCCAGCAGCTTAGTCGCAGCGGGAGCCTACGAGCAGTACTTC. Its translation: CASSLVAAGAYEQYF. V is TRBV7-2 and J is TRBJ2-7; 8 bases fit TRBD2. CDR1 and CDR2 (germline): SGHTA, FQGNSA. Trimming at V came to 1 base and at J to 2 bases, leaving 4 bases not matched to a gene. The CDR3 consists of 15 residues. Filled out from reference TRBV7-2 and TRBJ2-7, the complete variable domain reads GAGVSQSPSNKVTEKGKDVELRCDPISGHTALYWYRQSLGQGLEFLIYFQGNSAPDKSGLPSDRFSAERTGGSVSTLTIQRTQQEDSAVYLCASSLVAAGAYEQYFGPGTRLTVT.

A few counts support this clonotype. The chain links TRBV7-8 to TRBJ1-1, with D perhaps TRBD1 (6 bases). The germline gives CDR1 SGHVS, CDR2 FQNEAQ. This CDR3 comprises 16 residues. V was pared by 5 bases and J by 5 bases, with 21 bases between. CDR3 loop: CASSGGPRGGATEAFF. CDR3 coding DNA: TGTGCCAGCAGCGGTGGGCCCCGTGGGGGCGCGACTGAAGCTTTCTTT.

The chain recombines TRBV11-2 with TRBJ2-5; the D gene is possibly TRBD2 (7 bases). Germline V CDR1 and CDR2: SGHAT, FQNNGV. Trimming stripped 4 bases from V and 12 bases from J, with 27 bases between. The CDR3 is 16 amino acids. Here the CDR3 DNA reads TGTGCCAGCAGCTCTCTGGGAGGGGGACGTTCTTGGTGGGAGTACTTC. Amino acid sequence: CASSSLGGGRSWWEYF.

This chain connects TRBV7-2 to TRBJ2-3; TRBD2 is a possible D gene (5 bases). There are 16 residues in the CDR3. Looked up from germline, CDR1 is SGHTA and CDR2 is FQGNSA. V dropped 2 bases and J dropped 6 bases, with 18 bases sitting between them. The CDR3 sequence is CASSLNIRGGLDTQYF. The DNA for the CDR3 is TGTGCCAGCAGCTTAAATATCCGGGGTGGACTCGATACGCAGTATTTT.